This T cell receptor (beta chain) was documented in a study of T-cell reconstitution after alpha-beta-depleted transplantation in children. For this clonotype: As yet, its antigen is unknown. Just one base apart from a much larger clone, this may be a read error.

Regarding the study as a whole: Roughly two months post-transplant, alpha-beta T cells reportedly originated from several hundred graft clones that had expanded. Hyperexpanded clones declined; after one year, newly produced T cells mostly supplied diversity.

Preparing the TCRbeta library involved the use of unique molecular identifiers. MiXCR, run by TCRdb on the PCR reads, gives a single entry per CDR3 protein. The table lists roughly 200,000 distinct CDR3 sequences, under 8.5% of them singletons. The CDR3 contains 13 residues. Per the germline V gene, CDR1 is SGHTA and CDR2 is FQGNSA. Sample: PBMCs, taken before TCRalphabeta/CD19-depleted stem cell transplant. The receptor was derived from a boy between 2 and 15 years old with acute lymphoblastic leukemia, due to receive a stem cell transplant. The chain employs TRBV7-2 and TRBJ1-1; D gene unclear. The CDR3 spells CASSSSQNTDAFF. In DNA form, the CDR3 reads TGTGCCAGCAGCTCCAGCCAGAACACTGATGCTTTCTTT.